This T cell receptor beta chain came from a study of Ad26.COV2.S vaccination and SARS-CoV-2 variants. Study details: This donor came from the COV1001 trial of Ad26.COV2.S. Intramuscular Ad26.COV2.S at 5x10^10 or 1x10^11 viral particles. Whole-study results and caveats: Reported post-vaccination CD8+ and CD4+ T cell responses to spike showed substantial breadth.

The CDR3 runs 14 residues. Trimming stripped 6 bases from V and 7 bases from J, with 13 bases between. From germline, CDR1 is LGHDT and CDR2 YNNKEL (reference sequence). The assay was immunoSEQ multiplex PCR, and TCRdb's table has in-frame clones only and misses some. The sample holds about 460,000 clones, around 89% seen once. The table lists this clone with a count of one. Its antigen is not identified. Treatment: roughly 20 received Ad26.COV2.S at low or high dose, single or two shots; 5 received placebo; per-sample allocation not given. After the first vaccine or placebo injection, samples were drawn on day 63.

The sequenced sample was peripheral blood, obtained in a trial of Ad26.COV2.S vaccine versus placebo. This TCR was recovered from a person between 18 and 65 years old who received the Ad26.COV2.S COVID-19 vaccine or a placebo. This chain joins TRBV3-1 (or the pseudogene TRBV3-2) and TRBJ1-6; D unclear. The CDR3: CASSRREANSPLHF. The DNA of the CDR3 is TGTGCCAGCAGTCGTAGGGAGGCCAATTCACCCCTCCACTTT.